This entry lists 20 T cell receptor beta chains sequenced from one sample in a study of blood T cell repertoires in COVID-19. Assay used: immunoSEQ multiplex PCR; TCRdb lists only in-frame clones, some missing. Of roughly 41,000 clones in the sample, around four fifths are singletons; the top ten hold 4.8%. The sample was peripheral blood. All receptors derive from a man aged 50 or older with active COVID-19.

V gene TRBV7-9 combines with J gene TRBJ2-1; 8 bases match TRBD1. Germline V CDR1 and CDR2: SEHNR, FQNEAQ (reference sequence). CDR3 length equals 16 residues. After removal of 5 bases from V and 6 bases from J, the junction contained 12 bases not matched to a gene. The chain's CDR3 is CASSRGIRTGTNEQFF. The DNA of the CDR3 is TGTGCCAGCAGCCGAGGAATCCGGACAGGGACCAATGAGCAGTTCTTC.

The chain carries TRBV10-1 and TRBJ2-3, with D unresolved. Germline-derived CDR1 and CDR2 are WNHNN and SYGVQD (reference sequence). Trimming removed 5 bases from V and 3 bases from J, with 6 bases in between. The CDR3 contains 12 residues. CDR3 amino acids: CASSPTTDTQYF. The CDR3 region has the DNA TGCGCCAGCAGTCCGACTACAGATACGCAGTATTTT.

This clone was seen once. The genes are TRBV6-6 and TRBJ2-7, with 8 bases lining up with TRBD2. The ends lost 2 bases at V and 3 bases at J; junction bases unmatched: 3. Germline CDR1 MNHNY, CDR2 SVGAGI (reference sequence). The CDR3 covers 14 residues. This chain's CDR3 is CASSYTGGGYEQYF. For the CDR3, the DNA is TGTGCCAGCAGTTACACGGGGGGGGGCTACGAGCAGTACTTC.

The gene calls are TRBV4-1 and TRBJ2-7; the match to TRBD1 covers 9 bases. In germline, CDR1 is MGHRA, CDR2 YSYEKL. The CDR3 is made up of 15 amino acids. V was clipped by 4 bases and J by 3 bases; unmatched bases: 7. The CDR3, as DNA: TGCGCCAGCAGCCTTAGGACAGGGGTCCTCTACGAGCAGTACTTC. Translation: CASSLRTGVLYEQYF.

This clone was detected only a few times. V is TRBV11-2 and J is TRBJ1-4, with D unclear. The CDR3 runs 13 residues. Per the germline V gene, CDR1 is SGHAT and CDR2 is FQNNGV. V was shortened by 1 base and J by 4 bases, with 4 bases between the two germline ends. CDR3 amino acids: CASSLAGNEKLFF. The CDR3 nucleotides read TGTGCCAGCAGCTTAGCGGGTAATGAAAAACTGTTTTTT.

CDR3 loop: CASSLAGSGLGTDTQYF. The DNA for the CDR3 is TGTGCCAGCAGCTTGGCGGGATCGGGCCTTGGCACAGATACGCAGTATTTT. The chain employs TRBV5-4 and TRBJ2-3, with a tentative D call TRBD2 (5 bases). Germline CDR1 is SGHNT and CDR2 is YYREEE (reference sequence). This CDR3 has 17 residues. V lost 0 bases and J 1 base, leaving 15 bases between the germline ends.

The genes are TRBV5-8 and TRBJ1-4; 11 bases line up with TRBD1. The trim removed 0 bases at V and 7 bases at J, leaving 2 bases unmatched. Germline-derived CDR1 and CDR2 are SGHTS and YDEGEE. The CDR3 length is 15 residues. The CDR3 sequence is CASSLVGTGGEKLFF. The CDR3 DNA follows: TGTGCCAGCAGCTTGGTTGGGACAGGGGGTGAAAAACTGTTTTTT.

This clone was seen just once. J is TRBJ2-1 and V is TRBV14, with 10 bases matching TRBD2. The CDR3 spans 15 residues. J gave up 0 bases and V 6 bases, and 2 bases lay outside the gene matches. Germline CDR1 and CDR2: SGHDN and FVKESK. The CDR3 sequence: CASSRLAGSYNEQFF. In DNA, the CDR3 is TGTGCCAGCAGTCGACTAGCGGGCTCCTACAATGAGCAGTTCTTC.

J is TRBJ2-3 and V is TRBV7-2; TRBD2 aligns across 8 bases. V lost 1 base to trimming and J lost 2 bases; unmatched junction nucleotides: 5. CDR1 SGHTA and CDR2 FQGNSA come from the germline V gene. This CDR3 contains 16 residues. CDR3 in DNA: TGTGCCAGCAGCTTAGGTGGCGGGGGGAACACAGATACGCAGTATTTT. It is translated as CASSLGGGGNTDTQYF. The full variable domain, with the rest looked up from reference TRBV7-2 and TRBJ2-3, is GAGVSQSPSNKVTEKGKDVELRCDPISGHTALYWYRQSLGQGLEFLIYFQGNSAPDKSGLPSDRFSAERTGGSVSTLTIQRTQQEDSAVYLCASSLGGGGNTDTQYFGPGTRLTVL.

This clone has more than one count but fewer than ten. The chain uses TRBV19 and TRBJ2-1; D remains unclear. The V gene's germline CDR1 is LNHDA and CDR2 SQIVND (reference sequence). Deletions cut 3 bases from V and 7 bases from J, with 10 bases between. This CDR3 is built from 13 residues. The CDR3 loop reads CASSIQATNEQFF. CDR3 sequence (DNA): TGTGCCAGTAGTATTCAGGCAACAAATGAGCAGTTCTTC.

In this sample, this clone turned up a few times. V is TRBV29-1 and J is TRBJ2-3; 10 bases are a match to TRBD2. Germline V gene lookup returns CDR1 SQVTM and CDR2 ANQGSEA. The CDR3 contains 15 residues. Trimming cost V 4 bases and J 5 bases; bases outside gene matches: 9. The CDR3 here is CSVVSSGGRVDTQYF. CDR3 bases: TGCAGCGTTGTTAGTAGCGGGGGGCGGGTAGATACGCAGTATTTT.

This clone was seen just once. The CDR3 sequence is CASSLQGQGGSGANVLTF. Written as DNA, the CDR3 is TGCGCCAGCAGCTTACAGGGACAGGGGGGATCTGGGGCCAACGTCCTGACTTTC. The chain has TRBV5-1 and TRBJ2-6; 11 bases fit TRBD1. Germline CDR1 and CDR2: SGHRS and YFSETQ. The trim removed 2 bases at V and 1 base at J, leaving 5 bases unmatched. The CDR3 is 18 residues long.

This clone was detected only once. The chain combines TRBV7-9 with TRBJ1-2; D possibly corresponds to TRBD1 (5 bases). Germline loops: CDR1 SEHNR, CDR2 FQNEAQ (reference sequence). The V gene lost 6 bases and the J gene lost 4 bases, with 12 bases spanning the gap. There are 13 residues in the CDR3. CDR3 amino acids: CASRKTDSYGYTF. The CDR3 DNA reads TGTGCCAGCAGGAAAACCGACAGCTATGGCTACACCTTC.

The rearrangement joins TRBV10-1 to TRBJ2-3; 15 bases line up with TRBD2. From germline, CDR1 is WNHNN and CDR2 SYGVQD (reference sequence). The CDR3 consists of 18 residues. With 3 bases clipped from V and 2 bases from J, the junction kept 6 bases outside the gene matches. The CDR3 DNA sequence: TGCGCCAGCAGTGAAGCGGGACTAGCGGGGGGTAACACAGATACGCAGTATTTT. Amino acid sequence: CASSEAGLAGGNTDTQYF.

J is TRBJ1-2 and V is TRBV28; 7 bases map to TRBD1. The CDR3 extends over 14 amino acids. Per germline, CDR1 MDHEN and CDR2 SYDVKM. V shed 5 bases and J 2 bases; nucleotides not matched to a gene: 5. The DNA of the CDR3 is TGTGCCAGCAGTCAAGGGGGCTCAAACTATGGCTACACCTTC. Translation gives CASSQGGSNYGYTF.

This clone was seen once. The chain joins TRBV6-4 to TRBJ2-3; D is ambiguous. Trimming removed 5 bases at V and 4 bases at J, with 16 bases between. This CDR3 is built from 15 residues. Looked up from germline, CDR1 is MRHNA and CDR2 is SNTAGT. The CDR3 is CASSRVFHQADTQYF. Here the CDR3 DNA reads TGTGCCAGCAGTCGAGTTTTCCACCAGGCAGATACGCAGTATTTT.

The chain links TRBV7-2 to TRBJ1-2; 7 positions match TRBD1. Germline V gene lookup returns CDR1 SGHTA and CDR2 FQGNSA. J lost 4 bases, V lost 4 bases, and 3 bases had no gene match. The CDR3 contains 13 residues. The CDR3 sequence: CASSSQGPYGYTF. The CDR3, as DNA: TGTGCCAGCAGCTCACAGGGGCCCTATGGCTACACCTTC.

In its sample, this clone was seen once. CDR3 in amino acids: CASSGRLERGTETQYF. CDR3 coding DNA: TGTGCCAGTAGTGGCAGACTAGAGCGGGGGACAGAGACCCAGTACTTC. The gene calls are TRBV19 and TRBJ2-5; 8 bases are shared with TRBD2. CDR1 is LNHDA, CDR2 SQIVND, per germline (reference sequence). Unmatched junction bases numbered 12, after V lost 5 bases and J lost 4 bases. The CDR3 consists of 16 residues.

V is TRBV11-2 and J is TRBJ2-7; D remains unclear. This CDR3 is built from 11 residues. The V end lost 6 bases, the J end lost 2 bases, and 5 bases lay between the germline ends. Germline V gives CDR1 SGHAT, CDR2 FQNNGV. The CDR3 DNA is TGTGCCAGCAGTTCGGCCTACGAGCAGTACTTC. This translates into CASSSAYEQYF.

Only one count was recorded for this clone. The rearrangement uses TRBV28 and TRBJ2-4; 8 bases are a match to TRBD2. Germline V CDR1 and CDR2: MDHEN, SYDVKM. V shed 6 bases, J shed 0 bases, and the junction held 7 bases outside the gene matches. The CDR3 spans 16 residues. For the CDR3, the DNA is TGTGCCAGCAGCTTAGCGGGGAGAATAGCCAAAAACATTCAGTACTTC. Amino acids: CASSLAGRIAKNIQYF.